A selection of T cell receptor beta chains follows, all from one sample in a study of Ad26.COV2.S vaccination and SARS-CoV-2 variants. Assay used: immunoSEQ multiplex PCR; TCRdb lists only in-frame clones, some missing. The data show roughly 420,000 clones, approximately 87% seen once. Sequenced material: peripheral blood, taken in a trial of Ad26.COV2.S vaccine versus placebo. The source of these receptors is a person between 18 and 59 years old who received the Ad26.COV2.S COVID-19 vaccine or a placebo. Both conserved end residues are part of each CDR3. D genes are given only for firm matches. Clone sizes are given selectively: once, few, many, or a class where the clone is expanded.

>TRBJ2-7|TRBV6-5|-|-
CASSLDSEYEQYF
TGTGCCAGCAGTTTGGACAGTGAATACGAGCAGTACTTC
>TRBJ2-2|TRBV23-1|-|-
CASSQMSPGELFF
TGCGCCAGCAGTCAAATGTCACCCGGGGAGCTGTTTTTT
>TRBJ2-7|TRBV7-2|-|-
CASSPPVRTYEQYF
TGTGCCAGCAGCCCCCCAGTAAGAACCTACGAGCAGTACTTC
>TRBJ2-3|TRBV7-2|-|-
CASSLVGGPDTQYF
TGTGCCAGCAGCTTAGTGGGGGGACCAGATACGCAGTATTTT
>TRBJ1-1|TRBV10-3|-|TRBD1
CAISESKGGRTEAFF
TGTGCCATCAGTGAGTCGAAAGGGGGCCGAACTGAAGCTTTCTTT
>TRBJ1-2|TRBV29-1|-|-
CSVVASSYGYTF
TGCAGCGTGGTGGCCAGTAGCTATGGCTACACCTTC
>TRBJ2-7|TRBV2|-|-
CASSDNSYEQYF
TGTGCCAGCAGTGATAACAGCTACGAGCAGTACTTC
>TRBJ1-6|TRBV2|-|TRBD1
CASGAPRTGWNSPLHF
TGTGCCAGCGGGGCCCCCCGGACAGGGTGGAATTCACCCCTCCACTTT
>TRBJ2-7|TRBV7-9|-|-
CASSLRTNPYEQYF
TGTGCCAGCAGCTTACGGACGAACCCCTACGAGCAGTACTTC
>TRBJ2-6|TRBV7-2|-|-
CASSRVAGPQSGANVLTF
TGTGCCAGCAGCCGCGTGGCAGGGCCACAATCTGGGGCCAACGTCCTGACTTTC
>TRBJ2-5|TRBV5-1|-|-
CASSSREGEETQYF
TGCGCCAGCAGCTCGAGAGAGGGAGAAGAGACCCAGTACTTC
>TRBJ2-4|TRBV7-2|-|TRBD2
CASSLDGGAKNIQYF
TGTGCCAGCAGCTTAGACGGGGGGGCCAAAAACATTCAGTACTTC
>TRBJ2-1|TRBV19|-|-
CASSMRGDYNEQFF
TGTGCCAGTAGTATGAGGGGAGACTACAATGAGCAGTTCTTC
>TRBJ1-4|TRBV28|-|-
CASSFDEKLFF
TGTGCCAGCAGTTTTGACGAAAAACTGTTTTTT
>TRBJ1-2|TRBV19|once|-
CASKVNSANYGYTF
TGTGCCAGTAAGGTAAACAGCGCGAACTATGGCTACACCTTC
>TRBJ2-5|TRBV4-1|-|-
CASSQQGLRQETQYF
TGCGCCAGCAGCCAACAGGGACTGCGGCAAGAGACCCAGTACTTC
>TRBJ2-3|TRBV9|once|TRBD2
CASGASGGTDTQYF
TGTGCCAGCGGGGCTAGCGGGGGCACAGATACGCAGTATTTT
>TRBJ2-1|TRBV14|-|TRBD1
CASSPYRGLQGYNEQFF
TGTGCCAGCAGCCCTTACAGAGGCCTACAGGGGTACAATGAGCAGTTCTTC
>TRBJ1-1|TRBV30|-|TRBD1
CAWSLGQGWNTEAFF
TGTGCCTGGAGCCTGGGACAGGGGTGGAACACTGAAGCTTTCTTT
>TRBJ2-7|TRBV11-2|-|-
CASSLALGTPGAEQYF
TGTGCCAGCAGCTTAGCCTTAGGGACCCCCGGGGCGGAGCAGTACTTC
>TRBJ1-1|TRBV2|-|-
CASSTRGTEAFF
TGTGCCAGCAGTACCCGGGGCACTGAAGCTTTCTTT
>TRBJ2-6|TRBV27|-|-
CASGRTSGANVLTF
TGTGCCAGCGGTAGAACCTCTGGGGCCAACGTCCTGACTTTC
>TRBJ1-1|TRBV11-1|-|-
CASSSPGTRAFF
TGTGCCAGCAGCTCACCCGGGACCCGGGCTTTCTTT
>TRBJ2-3|TRBV2|-|-
CASSEWGGSTDTQYF
TGTGCCAGCAGTGAGTGGGGCGGTAGCACAGATACGCAGTATTTT
>TRBJ1-4|TRBV10-2|-|-
CASSYGGEKLFF
TGCGCCAGCAGCTACGGGGGTGAAAAACTGTTTTTT
>TRBJ2-1|TRBV6-5|-|-
CASSPQEQYNEQFF
TGTGCCAGCAGTCCCCAGGAACAGTACAATGAGCAGTTCTTC
>TRBJ1-5|TRBV7-8|-|-
CASSLTRGNQPQHF
TGTGCCAGCAGTTTAACTAGGGGCAATCAGCCCCAGCATTTT
>TRBJ2-1|TRBV4-1|-|-
CASSQGDPDYEQFF
TGCGCCAGCAGCCAAGGGGACCCTGACTATGAGCAGTTCTTC
>TRBJ2-7|TRBV4-3|-|-
CASSQGHGAYEQYF
TGCGCCAGCAGCCAAGGACACGGAGCCTACGAGCAGTACTTC
>TRBJ2-5|TRBV11-2|few|-
CASSPRRTIQETQYF
TGTGCCAGCAGCCCCAGGCGGACAATCCAAGAGACCCAGTACTTC
>TRBJ1-1|TRBV9|-|TRBD1
CASSVRQGGTEAFF
TGTGCCAGCAGCGTTAGACAGGGAGGGACTGAAGCTTTCTTT
>TRBJ2-3|TRBV11-2|-|-
CASSPRTRSTDTQYF
TGTGCCAGCAGCCCCCGGACAAGAAGCACAGATACGCAGTATTTT
>TRBJ2-7|TRBV9|-|TRBD2
CASSLGGTTSRGEQYF
TGTGCCAGCAGCTTGGGCGGGACTACCTCTCGGGGAGAGCAGTACTTC
>TRBJ2-5|TRBV7-2|once|-
CASSLLGGGQETQYF
TGTGCCAGCAGCTTATTAGGGGGAGGACAAGAGACCCAGTACTTC
>TRBJ1-4|TRBV6-1|-|-
CASSEDAGGNEKLFF
TGTGCCAGCAGTGAGGATGCAGGCGGGAATGAAAAACTGTTTTTT
>TRBJ2-5|TRBV11-2|once|-
CASSLDRAQGWETQYF
TGTGCCAGCAGCTTAGATAGGGCGCAGGGGTGGGAGACCCAGTACTTC
>TRBJ2-7|TRBV27|-|-
CATRVHRGTYEQYF
TGTGCCACCAGAGTCCACCGAGGGACCTACGAGCAGTACTTC
>TRBJ2-7|TRBV18|-|-
CASSEMGDDEQYF
TGTGCCAGCTCAGAGATGGGGGACGACGAGCAGTACTTC
>TRBJ2-3|TRBV30|-|-
CAWSVLRRAGGTDTQYF
TGTGCCTGGAGTGTACTTCGGCGGGCGGGCGGCACAGATACGCAGTATTTT
>TRBJ2-2|TRBV3-1/TRBV3-2|-|-
CASSQERHTGELFF
TGTGCCAGCAGCCAAGAGAGGCACACCGGGGAGCTGTTTTTT
>TRBJ1-2|TRBV10-3|-|-
CAISDPGTNYHTF
TGTGCCATCAGTGACCCCGGGACAAATTATCACACCTTC
>TRBJ2-5|TRBV5-5|-|-
CASSLGGATLGETQYF
TGTGCCAGCAGCTTGGGGGGGGCGACCCTTGGGGAGACCCAGTACTTC
>TRBJ1-4|TRBV7-9|-|-
CASSPTEGGANEKLFF
TGTGCCAGCAGCCCTACTGAAGGGGGTGCTAATGAAAAACTGTTTTTT
>TRBJ2-3|TRBV5-1|-|-
CASSFDFTSTDTQYF
TGCGCCAGCAGCTTCGATTTTACTAGCACAGATACGCAGTATTTT
>TRBJ1-1|TRBV12-3/TRBV12-4|once|-
CASSRTAHTEAFF
TGTGCCAGCAGCCGGACAGCCCACACTGAAGCTTTCTTT
>TRBJ2-1|TRBV19|-|TRBD2
CASRLTGTSGGADEQFF
TGTGCCAGTAGGCTAACCGGGACTAGCGGGGGGGCGGATGAGCAGTTCTTC
>TRBJ2-1|TRBV20-1|-|TRBD2
CSASGLAGGWNEQFF
TGCAGTGCTAGTGGGCTAGCGGGGGGGTGGAATGAGCAGTTCTTC
>TRBJ2-2|TRBV5-5|once|TRBD1
CASRPTGVTGELFF
TGTGCCAGCAGGCCTACAGGGGTCACCGGGGAGCTGTTTTTT
>TRBJ1-4|TRBV3-1/TRBV3-2|-|-
CASSRTEGGREKLFF
TGTGCCAGCAGCCGCACTGAGGGCGGGAGGGAAAAACTGTTTTTT
>TRBJ1-5|TRBV5-6|-|TRBD1
CASSPGTGDGEQPQHF
TGTGCCAGCAGCCCCGGGACAGGGGACGGGGAGCAGCCCCAGCATTTT
>TRBJ1-1|TRBV10-1|once|TRBD1
CASSGDRNTEAFF
TGCGCCAGCAGTGGGGACAGGAACACTGAAGCTTTCTTT
>TRBJ2-3|TRBV7-2|-|-
CASSFRDPSTDTQYF
TGTGCCAGCAGCTTTAGGGACCCTAGCACAGATACGCAGTATTTT
>TRBJ1-2|TRBV23-1|-|-
CASSQSDNSSVGQHHGYTF
TGCGCCAGCAGTCAATCTGATAACTCCTCCGTGGGCCAACATCATGGCTACACCTTC
>TRBJ2-7|TRBV4-2|-|TRBD1
CASSFGTGPYEQYF
TGTGCCAGCAGCTTCGGGACAGGGCCCTACGAGCAGTACTTC
>TRBJ2-3|TRBV5-6|-|TRBD2
CASSLKGLAGVTDTQYF
TGTGCCAGCAGCTTGAAGGGACTAGCGGGAGTCACAGATACGCAGTATTTT